This is a list of T cell receptor beta chains from one sample in a study of blood T cell repertoires in COVID-19. Libraries were prepared by immunoSEQ multiplex PCR; TCRdb keeps only in-frame clonotypes and omits some of them. Seen here are fewer than 150,000 clones, about three quarters observed once, and the top ten hold 0.86%. The sample consisted of peripheral blood. All receptors come from a human donor with acute or convalescent COVID-19. The donor label of this sample is uncertain. Both conserved end residues are part of each CDR3.

V gene | CDR3 protein
TRBV12-3/TRBV12-4 | CASSSGGKLFF
TRBV5-4 | CASSLESTGSPLHF
TRBV18 | CASSLSGGRTDTQYF
TRBV11-2 | CASSPDSSNTEAFF
TRBV18 | CASRGQGLNTEAFF
TRBV20-1 | CSAQNQETQYF
TRBV19 | CASSLSRNEKLFF
TRBV5-1 | CASIGGANSPLHF
TRBV5-1 | CASSLVPTGRNTEAFF
TRBV13 | CASSPSGGPGETQYF
TRBV4-1 | CASSQDEGGGVGNTIYF
TRBV30 | CAWRPGGGNTIYF
TRBV7-2 | CASSIDRYTEAFF
TRBV12-5 | CASGSGTGTYNEQFF
TRBV27 | CASSLGRGSNYGYTF
TRBV13 | CASSSTAHEFEAFF
TRBV4-1 | CASSQDHMREQYF
TRBV5-1 | CASSTGGGTEAFF
TRBV5-1 | CASSHTTQNTEAFF
TRBV7-9 | CASSLSLTTEAFF
TRBV13 | CASSPWGGTNTGELFF
TRBV11-2 | CASSLILGSFYEQYF
TRBV30 | CAWSVLAAPYNEQFF
TRBV7-6 | CASSRPQLGDPNTGELFF
TRBV11-2 | CASSPGQGRMNTEAFF
TRBV5-4 | CASRPRGLNTEAFF
TRBV6-5 | CASSYSSFTEAFF
TRBV3-1/TRBV3-2 | CASSQPGDRRKSYTF
TRBV6-2/TRBV6-3 | CASSYPNRRGGWETQYF
TRBV5-1 | CASGRSVGANVLTF
TRBV10-2 | CASSESGGMNTEAFF
TRBV6-6 | CASSGHSGNTIYF
TRBV7-2 | CASSSLAGGPHEQYF
TRBV2 | CASSGDRNEKLFF
TRBV19 | CASSMPGQTSPLHF
TRBV10-3 | CAISESVGLRETQYF
TRBV2 | CASGSGGNQPQHF
TRBV6-5 | CASRRPATGEQYF
TRBV15 | CATSRRQGYNEQFF
TRBV7-2 | CASSPRRGRTGELFF
TRBV4-1 | CASSRLLGPPKGSVRTDTQYF
TRBV30 | CAWSVRDTQPQHF
TRBV28 | CASRYSGGSNQPQHF
TRBV9 | CASSVEGLNTGELFF
TRBV3-1/TRBV3-2 | CASSRGTGGNQPQHF
TRBV28 | CASSPSYNEQFF
TRBV19 | CASKDRARGNEKLFF
TRBV4-2 | CASSQQATLNTEAFF
TRBV4-1 | CASSRTRGIPTNEKLFF
TRBV24-1 | CATSDQRRTGETAGTGELFF
TRBV28 | CASIPGTSGNNEQFF